The sequence of this T cell receptor beta chain was determined in a study of blood T cell repertoires in COVID-19. Study information: PBMCs, B-cell-depleted T cells, or T cells provided the cDNA or gDNA that made up the material.

This clone was seen a handful of times. The same CDR3 also results from other DNA sequences found in this sample. The CDR3 length is 13 residues. CDR1 is WNHNN and CDR2 is SYGVQD in the germline V gene (reference sequence). J lost 1 base, V lost 6 bases, and 2 bases had no gene match. TCRdb's table, derived via immunoSEQ multiplex PCR, lists solely in-frame clones and lacks some. The sample holds 470,000 or so clones, 70% to 90% seen once. The gene calls are TRBV10-1 and TRBJ2-5, with 7 bases fitting TRBD1. The sequenced sample consisted of PBMCs or T cells enriched from blood (not recorded which). This receptor was taken from a woman aged 18 to 35 with acute COVID-19. The CDR3 loop is CASSGTVQETQYF. CDR3 in DNA: TGCGCCAGCAGCGGGACAGTCCAAGAGACCCAGTACTTC.